The clone carrying this TCR beta chain was seen ten or more times. The data belong to a study of CD8+CD57+ T cells in acquired aplastic anemia. Patients sequenced had flow cytometry evidence of CD8+CD57+ cell expansion. Per germline, CDR1 LNHDA and CDR2 SQIVND (reference sequence). This CDR3 contains 14 residues. The V end was cut by 4 bases, the J end by 2 bases, with 12 bases between. Using genomic DNA as the template, TCR beta VDJ and CDR3 profiling was carried out. Via MiXCR, TCRdb re-called the reads, giving one row per CDR3 protein. This table holds around 130,000 distinct CDR3 sequences, 55% to 60% found once.

This receptor was identified in a human donor with aplastic anemia. The V call is TRBV19, the J call TRBJ2-7, with D unclear. Sequenced material: sorted CD4+, CD8+, or CD8+CD57+ T cells (not recorded which) from PBMCs. CDR3 residues: CASSNPTLPYEQYF. The DNA for the CDR3 is TGTGCCAGTAGTAACCCGACGCTGCCCTACGAGCAGTACTTC.